This entry lists 18 T cell receptor beta chains sequenced from one sample in a study of blood T cell repertoires in COVID-19 (dated by TCRdb to 2019 to 2021). Libraries were constructed by the immunoSEQ multiplex PCR assay. TCRdb mirrors the immuneACCESS table, restricted to in-frame sequences. Some clones are absent from its copies; in checked studies, under half trace to an unresolved V gene, and the reason for the others is unknown. A total of 250,000 to 350,000 clones appear in this sample, approximately 88% of them only once. The ten largest clonotypes hold 6.9% of the sample. Sequenced: peripheral blood. These receptors were obtained from a woman aged 25 to 39 who had recovered from COVID-19.

The J gene is TRBJ1-3, the V gene TRBV7-3; 10 nucleotides agree with TRBD1. V lost 5 bases, J lost 2 bases, and 3 bases stayed unmatched. The germline V gene has CDR1 SGHTA and CDR2 FQGTGA. The CDR3 is 15 residues long. CDR3 nucleotide sequence: TGTGCCAGCAGCCGGGACAGGGGCGCTGGAAACACCATATATTTT. It encodes CASSRDRGAGNTIYF.

The chain combines TRBV5-4 with TRBJ1-3; D not certain. The CDR3 totals 14 residues. V was pared by 2 bases and J by 4 bases, with 10 bases between. In germline, CDR1 is SGHNT, CDR2 YYREEE (reference sequence). CDR3 in amino acids: CASSFGDAGNTIYF. In DNA form, the CDR3 reads TGTGCCAGCAGCTTTGGAGATGCGGGAAACACCATATATTTT.

V is TRBV2 and J is TRBJ1-6; D is perhaps TRBD1 (5 bases). The germline gives CDR1 SNHLY, CDR2 FYNNEI. Trimming left V 8 bases short and J 8 bases short, with 16 bases between. The CDR3 consists of 14 residues. The chain's CDR3 is CASGRDLQDSPLHF. In nucleotides, the CDR3 is TGTGCCAGCGGACGGGACTTGCAGGATTCACCCCTCCACTTT.

The chain combines TRBV2 with TRBJ2-1; TRBD2 agrees at 8 bases. CDR1 is SNHLY, CDR2 FYNNEI, per germline. The V gene end was trimmed by 6 bases and the J gene end by 3 bases; junction bases not matched to a gene: 7. The CDR3 runs to 15 residues. The CDR3 region is CASRKGLAGYNEQFF. CDR3 coding DNA: TGTGCCAGCAGGAAGGGCCTAGCGGGCTACAATGAGCAGTTCTTC.

V is TRBV5-1 and J is TRBJ2-1; 12 bases match TRBD2. The CDR3 sequence is 21 residues long. Germline CDR1 reads SGHRS; CDR2 reads YFSETQ. Trimming removed 7 bases from V and 0 bases from J; junction bases left unmatched: 20. CDR3: CASLRLFLTSGGPPSYNEQFF. The DNA of the CDR3 is TGCGCCAGCCTACGCCTATTCTTGACTAGCGGGGGCCCTCCCTCCTACAATGAGCAGTTCTTC.

The sample holds a few counts of this clone. The rearrangement uses TRBV7-6 and TRBJ1-2; D gene ambiguous. The germline V gene encodes CDR1 SGHVS and CDR2 FNYEAQ. Trimming removed 5 bases from V and 4 bases from J, with 17 bases in between. The length of the CDR3 is 15 residues. The CDR3 reads CASSPGEGRVYGYTF. CDR3 coding DNA: TGTGCCAGCAGCCCAGGCGAGGGTCGGGTCTATGGCTACACCTTC.

This clone showed up just a few times. The chain recombines TRBV29-1 with TRBJ2-5; the D gene is possibly TRBD2 (6 bases). Trimming took off 5 bases at V and 0 bases at J, with 7 bases between the two ends. CDR1 and CDR2 (germline): SQVTM, ANQGSEA. The CDR3 sequence is 12 residues long. CDR3 bases: TGCAGCGTTTGGGGGGACCAAGAGACCCAGTACTTC. Residues: CSVWGDQETQYF.

The chain has TRBV6-4 and TRBJ2-5, with TRBD2 matching over 7 bases. The J segment lost 2 bases and the V segment lost 0 bases, leaving 9 bases of the junction unmatched. The CDR3 has 17 residues. Germline V lookup: CDR1 MRHNA, CDR2 SNTAGT. The CDR3 DNA sequence: TGTGCCAGCAGTGACTCGGGGAGACTAGCCCGACAAGAGACCCAGTACTTC. Translated: CASSDSGRLARQETQYF.

For this clone: The sample contains more than one DNA sequence encoding this CDR3. The J gene is TRBJ1-2, the V gene TRBV3-1 (or the pseudogene TRBV3-2); 9 bases line up with TRBD1. The J segment lost 2 bases and the V segment lost 4 bases, leaving 2 bases of the junction unmatched. Germline CDR1 is LGHDT and CDR2 is YNNKEL (reference sequence). The CDR3 has 14 amino acids. The CDR3 DNA reads as TGTGCCAGCAGCCGTGGACAGGGGAACTATGGCTACACCTTC. It yields the protein CASSRGQGNYGYTF.

V and J are TRBV30 and TRBJ1-2, with TRBD1 matching over 9 bases. There are 15 residues in the CDR3. J lost 8 bases, V lost 3 bases, and 13 bases had no gene match. Germline CDR1 reads GTSNPN; CDR2 reads SVGIG (reference sequence). CDR3 sequence (DNA): TGTGCCTGGAGAGCCGGGACAGGGTTTGTTGGGGGCTACACCTTC. Amino acid sequence: CAWRAGTGFVGGYTF.

The V gene is TRBV19, the J gene TRBJ2-1; the match to TRBD1 covers 8 bases. The V gene's germline CDR1 is LNHDA and CDR2 SQIVND (reference sequence). J lost 2 bases, V lost 4 bases, and 10 bases had no gene match. This CDR3 has 17 amino acids. CDR3 protein: CASSTFLDRVTYNEQFF. In DNA form, the CDR3 reads TGTGCCAGTAGTACCTTCTTGGACAGGGTAACCTACAATGAGCAGTTCTTC.

The V gene is TRBV19, the J gene TRBJ2-2; D gene uncertain. V was pared by 4 bases and J by 4 bases, with 10 bases between. CDR1 LNHDA and CDR2 SQIVND come from the germline V gene (reference sequence). The CDR3 has 14 residues. CDR3 nucleotides: TGTGCCAGTAGTAAACTCCGCGGCACCGGGGAGCTGTTTTTT. Translating gives CASSKLRGTGELFF.

In DNA form, the CDR3 reads TGCGCCAGCAGCTTGGGGGGGACACGTGGAAACACCATATATTTT. Translated: CASSLGGTRGNTIYF. The rearrangement links TRBV5-1 to TRBJ1-3; D perhaps matches TRBD1 (6 bases). CDR3 length: 15 residues. V was pared by 0 bases and J by 3 bases, with 10 bases between. In germline, CDR1 is SGHRS, CDR2 YFSETQ.

The chain is built from TRBV11-3 and TRBJ2-5, with 11 bases identical to TRBD1. Looked up from germline, CDR1 is SGHNT and CDR2 is YENEEA. J gave up 5 bases and V 5 bases, and 4 bases lay outside the gene matches. CDR3 size: 14 residues. The CDR3 nucleotides are TGTGCCAGCAGCCTGGGACAGGGGGACGAGACCCAGTACTTC. This encodes CASSLGQGDETQYF.

This rearrangement joins TRBV5-5 to TRBJ1-1; D is unclear. The V gene lost 1 base and the J gene lost 4 bases, with 17 bases spanning the gap. This CDR3 contains 16 residues. The V gene's germline CDR1 is SGHKS and CDR2 YYEKEE (reference sequence). CDR3 loop: CASSLWPRGRSTEAFF. As DNA, the CDR3 is TGTGCCAGCAGCTTGTGGCCCCGGGGAAGGAGCACTGAAGCTTTCTTT.

V usage is TRBV18 and J usage is TRBJ2-7; D perhaps matches TRBD2 (7 bases). The CDR3 is made up of 12 amino acids. Trimming cost V 11 bases and J 2 bases, with 13 bases left between them. Germline values: CDR1 KGHSH, CDR2 LQKENI. The CDR3 DNA follows: TGTGCCGGGGGGGCAAGTCCCTACGAGCAGTACTTC. Translation: CAGGASPYEQYF. The whole variable domain, filled in from reference TRBV18 and TRBJ2-7, reads NAGVMQNPRHLVRRRGQEARLRCSPMKGHSHVYWYRQLPEEGLKFMVYLQKENIIDESGMPKERFSAEFPKEGPSILRIQQVVRGDSAAYFCAGGASPYEQYFGPGTRLTVT.

This chain joins TRBV4-1 and TRBJ1-5; no reliable D call. This CDR3 region has 15 residues. The germline gives CDR1 MGHRA, CDR2 YSYEKL. V lost 1 base and J 2 bases, leaving 9 bases between the germline ends. Here the CDR3 reads CASSQARSGNQPQHF. In DNA, the CDR3 is TGCGCCAGCAGCCAAGCACGGAGTGGCAATCAGCCCCAGCATTTT.

The chain's CDR3 is CATSWAGGPGDTQYF. The CDR3 DNA reads as TGTGCCACCAGCTGGGCGGGGGGGCCCGGTGATACGCAGTATTTT. The chain recombines TRBV24-1 with TRBJ2-3; 9 bases match TRBD2. This CDR3 has 15 residues. With V trimmed by 7 bases and J by 6 bases, 10 bases remained unmatched. CDR1 is KGHDR and CDR2 is SFDVKD in the germline V gene.